The entry below gives a single T cell receptor beta chain sequence along with its context. The germline V gene encodes CDR1 MGHRA and CDR2 YSYEKL. V was clipped by 1 base and J by 5 bases; unmatched bases: 6. This CDR3 spans 16 amino acids. These data originate in a study of blood T cell repertoires in COVID-19. About the study: Collection of acute and convalescent COVID-19 samples took place in the United States, Italy and Spain. In each case, the material was cDNA or gDNA derived from T cells, B-cell-depleted T cells, or PBMCs.

Seattle patient enrollment occurred during active infection, with longitudinal follow-up thereafter. In the original processing: For nucleated cells, counts were estimated from reference gene primer amplification. Profiling relied on immunoSEQ multiplex PCR, and the TCRdb table lists in-frame clones only, not all of them. V and J calls and clone size come straight from that table; D and trimming were deduced from the DNA. The repertoire holds about 420,000 clones, with 70% to 90% as singletons. This chain joins TRBV4-1 and TRBJ2-3; 10 nucleotides align to TRBD2. The sample comprised peripheral blood. This TCR was recovered from a man between 18 and 29 years old with COVID-19, enrolled during active disease. The chain's CDR3 is CASSQVAGGDEDTQYF. The CDR3 DNA is TGCGCCAGCAGCCAAGTAGCGGGAGGAGATGAAGATACGCAGTATTTT.